These 21 T cell receptor beta chains were all obtained from the same sample, sequenced in a study of T cells after yellow fever vaccination. TCRdb itself ran the 5' RACE reads through MiXCR, one entry per CDR3 protein. The sample includes approximately 510,000 distinct CDR3 sequences, roughly a fifth of them seen just once. The specimen was PBMCs, collected roughly 23 days after the first yellow fever vaccination. The receptors stem from a young man who received the YFV17D yellow fever vaccine.

This chain joins TRBV4-3 and TRBJ1-5, with D perhaps matching TRBD1 (5 bases). The CDR3 spans 15 residues. Germline V lookup: CDR1 LGHNA, CDR2 YSLEER. The V end lost 0 bases, the J end lost 9 bases, and 15 bases lay between the germline ends. This chain's CDR3 is CASSQDLGGGRPQHF. The CDR3 coding sequence is TGCGCCAGCAGCCAAGATCTCGGGGGGGGACGGCCCCAGCATTTT.

A few counts support this clonotype. The J gene is TRBJ2-1, the V gene TRBV24-1, with a weak D call TRBD2 (6 bases). V was clipped by 7 bases and J by 0 bases, with 12 bases between them. This CDR3 has 15 residues. Germline V gene sequence: CDR1 KGHDR, CDR2 SFDVKD. The CDR3 nucleotides are TGTGCCACCAGCCGGAGGGGATCCTCCTACAATGAGCAGTTCTTC. It specifies CATSRRGSSYNEQFF.

The rearrangement joins TRBV9 to TRBJ1-1; D gene ambiguous. V lost 0 bases and J lost 3, with 12 bases in between. CDR1 and CDR2 from the germline V gene are SGDLS and YYNGEE. CDR3 length equals 15 residues. The CDR3 bases are TGTGCCAGCAGCGTAGACGTCGGCAGCCACACTGAAGCTTTCTTT. Amino acids: CASSVDVGSHTEAFF.

This clonotype was found many times. This sequence joins TRBV7-7 and TRBJ2-1; TRBD1 matches 7 bases. The V gene's germline CDR1 is SSHAT and CDR2 FNYEAQ (reference sequence). V dropped 5 bases and J dropped 6; count of bases not matched to a gene: 4. The CDR3 is 13 amino acids. CDR3 residues: CASSPGQLNEQFF. CDR3 sequence (DNA): TGTGCCAGCAGCCCGGGACAGCTCAATGAGCAGTTCTTC.

This sequence joins TRBV7-3 and TRBJ2-5; D tentatively fits TRBD1 or TRBD2 (6 bases each). Germline V lookup: CDR1 SGHTA, CDR2 FQGTGA. There are 15 residues in the CDR3. Between the trimmed V and J ends, which lost 3 bases and 5 bases, there was a span of 16 bases. CDR3 protein: CASSFLGGGSETQYF. The CDR3 region has the DNA TGTGCCAGCAGCTTCCTCGGGGGCGGGTCTGAGACCCAGTACTTC.

This chain links TRBV7-6 with TRBJ2-7; TRBD1 might be the D (6 bases). Trimming shortened V by 5 bases and J by 2 bases, and 13 bases separated the two germline ends. The germline V gene encodes CDR1 SGHVS and CDR2 FNYEAQ. The CDR3 covers 14 residues. The CDR3 sequence is CASSEGHPAYEQYF. DNA for the CDR3: TGTGCCAGCAGCGAGGGACATCCAGCCTACGAGCAGTACTTC.

V and J are TRBV6-2 or TRBV6-3 and TRBJ1-5, with D perhaps TRBD1 (6 bases). V was trimmed by 5 bases and J by 6 bases, leaving 20 bases between them. Germline CDR1 is MNHEY and CDR2 is SVGEGT. The CDR3 loop spans 16 amino acids. CDR3 sequence reads: CASSKPTGAKGQPQHF. The CDR3 DNA follows: TGTGCCAGCAGTAAACCGACAGGCGCAAAAGGTCAGCCCCAGCATTTT.

This clonotype was seen a handful of times. The chain has TRBV24-1 and TRBJ1-1; 8 bases match TRBD1. The CDR3 runs to 14 residues. CDR1 and CDR2 from the germline V gene are KGHDR and SFDVKD. The V segment lost 7 bases and the J segment 1 base; nucleotides outside the gene matches: 4. The CDR3 bases are TGTGCCACCAGGGACAGGGAGGCGAACACTGAAGCTTTCTTT. Encoded protein: CATRDREANTEAFF.

Only a few counts were recorded for this clonotype. This chain joins TRBV4-3 and TRBJ2-3, with no clear D. The CDR3 has 13 residues. V lost 0 bases and J lost 3, with 4 bases in between. Germline V gene sequence: CDR1 LGHNA, CDR2 YSLEER. Written as DNA, the CDR3 is TGCGCCAGCAGCCAAGATTGGACAGATACGCAGTATTTT. It is translated as CASSQDWTDTQYF.

CDR3 loop: CASSRLAGGPRETQYF. The CDR3 coding sequence is TGTGCCAGCAGCCGCCTAGCGGGGGGGCCTCGAGAGACCCAGTACTTC. V and J are TRBV11-1 and TRBJ2-5, with 12 bases identical to TRBD2. Per the germline V gene, CDR1 is SGHAT and CDR2 is FQDESV (reference sequence). The CDR3 contains 16 residues. Trimming at V came to 5 bases and at J to 4 bases, leaving 8 bases not matched to a gene.

The chain couples TRBV10-3 to TRBJ2-5; D is perhaps TRBD1 (6 bases). Germline V gene sequence: CDR1 ENHRY, CDR2 SYGVKD. The CDR3 totals 13 residues. Trimming removed 8 bases at V and 3 bases at J, with 13 bases between. CDR3 sequence reads: CAISQGPKETQYF. The CDR3, as DNA: TGTGCCATCTCACAGGGACCGAAAGAGACCCAGTACTTC.

In this sample, this clonotype turned up once. V and J are TRBV6-1 and TRBJ1-2, with TRBD1 identical over 7 bases. Losses at the gene ends were 6 bases for V and 2 bases for J; bases not matched to a gene: 9. The germline V gene has CDR1 MNHNS and CDR2 SASEGT. There are 15 residues in the CDR3. The CDR3 region has the DNA TGTGCCAGCAGGAAAGGGACAGCTTCCAACTATGGCTACACCTTC. Translation: CASRKGTASNYGYTF.

V usage is TRBV12-3 or TRBV12-4 and J usage is TRBJ2-3, with TRBD1 matching 9 bases. V lost 5 bases and J lost 1; bases outside the gene matches: 10. This CDR3 contains 17 residues. In nucleotides, the CDR3 is TGTGCCAGCAGTCCGCGCAGGACAGGGGTTGGCACAGATACGCAGTATTTT. It codes for CASSPRRTGVGTDTQYF.

This chain joins TRBV7-2 and TRBJ2-5; D perhaps matches TRBD1 (6 bases). The germline V gene has CDR1 SGHTA and CDR2 FQGNSA. This CDR3 contains 14 residues. Trimming took off 5 bases at V and 3 bases at J, with 13 bases between the two ends. CDR3 sequence reads: CASSPMDSKETQYF. Written as DNA, the CDR3 is TGTGCCAGCAGCCCAATGGACAGCAAAGAGACCCAGTACTTC.

The rearrangement links TRBV4-1 to TRBJ2-7, with 11 bases identical to TRBD2. The CDR3 consists of 15 residues. V shed 1 base and J 5 bases; nucleotides not matched to a gene: 4. Germline V gene lookup returns CDR1 MGHRA and CDR2 YSYEKL. Here the CDR3 reads CASSQGLAGGDEQYF. The CDR3 DNA follows: TGCGCCAGCAGCCAAGGCCTAGCGGGGGGCGACGAGCAGTACTTC.

This clonotype was observed a few times. This rearrangement joins TRBV11-2 to TRBJ2-2; D ambiguous. CDR3 length: 15 amino acids. The germline V and J ends were trimmed by 2 bases and 4 bases, with 11 bases remaining between them. Germline V CDR1 and CDR2: SGHAT, FQNNGV. The CDR3 nucleotides read TGTGCCAGCAGCTTATTTGGGCAGGTCACCGGGGAGCTGTTTTTT. Amino acids: CASSLFGQVTGELFF.

This clonotype was seen more than once but under ten times. The chain uses TRBV5-1 and TRBJ1-3, with D hard to call. Trimming removed 7 bases at V and 1 base at J, with 9 bases between. This CDR3 contains 13 residues. Germline CDR1 reads SGHRS; CDR2 reads YFSETQ. CDR3 amino acids: CASGEMSGNTIYF. CDR3 DNA: TGCGCCAGCGGGGAGATGTCTGGAAACACCATATATTTT.

Only a few counts were recorded for this clonotype. The V and J genes are TRBV7-2 and TRBJ2-1; possible D gene TRBD2, 6 bases. The germline V gene has CDR1 SGHTA and CDR2 FQGNSA. The CDR3 sequence is 15 residues long. Deletions cut 7 bases from V and 0 bases from J, with 13 bases between. The CDR3 reads CASKPAGSSYNEQFF. Written as DNA, the CDR3 is TGTGCCAGCAAACCAGCGGGTAGCTCCTACAATGAGCAGTTCTTC. The full variable domain, with the rest looked up from reference TRBV7-2 and TRBJ2-1, is GAGVSQSPSNKVTEKGKDVELRCDPISGHTALYWYRQSLGQGLEFLIYFQGNSAPDKSGLPSDRFSAERTGGSVSTLTIQRTQQEDSAVYLCASKPAGSSYNEQFFGPGTRLTVL.

This clonotype was seen a handful of times. This sequence joins TRBV13 and TRBJ2-7; D tentatively reads TRBD1 or TRBD2 (5 bases each). The germline CDR1 and CDR2 sequences are PRHDT and FYEKMQ (reference sequence). The V gene lost 2 bases and the J gene lost 12 bases, with 14 bases spanning the gap. The CDR3 length is 12 residues. The CDR3 DNA reads as TGTGCCAGCAGCTTACGTCCAGGGAGACCGTACGTC. Its protein is CASSLRPGRPYV.

This clonotype was seen a few times. The chain links TRBV7-9 to TRBJ2-3, with D unresolved. The germline V gene encodes CDR1 SEHNR and CDR2 FQNEAQ (reference sequence). V was pared by 0 bases and J by 2 bases, with 9 bases between. This CDR3 has 15 residues. The DNA of the CDR3 is TGTGCCAGCAGCTTAGCCGGACCTCTCACAGATACGCAGTATTTT. Translating gives CASSLAGPLTDTQYF.

The V and J genes are TRBV29-1 and TRBJ2-2, with TRBD1 identical over 7 bases. Germline V gene lookup returns CDR1 SQVTM and CDR2 ANQGSEA. This CDR3 contains 15 residues. After removal of 1 base from V and 5 bases from J, the junction contained 7 bases not matched to a gene. The CDR3 sequence is CSVEVSGTETGELFF. The CDR3 region has the DNA TGCAGCGTTGAAGTGTCAGGGACAGAGACCGGGGAGCTGTTTTTT.